This is a list of T cell receptor beta chains from one sample in a study of blood T cell repertoires in COVID-19. The protocol was immunoSEQ multiplex PCR, while the TCRdb copy is restricted to in-frame clones and leaves out a portion. This sample has tens of thousands of clones, with under 90% found just once. The specimen was peripheral blood. Receptors originate from a man between 50 and 59 years old with active COVID-19. Both conserved end residues are part of each CDR3. The order of the fields is D gene, J gene, V gene, clone size, CDR3 DNA, CDR3 protein. D genes are given only for firm matches. The size entry is marked missing in some rows and otherwise reads once, few, many or a size class.

TRBD1 TRBJ2-3 TRBV7-3 . TGTGCCAGCAGCCCATTAGGGGGCCCAGATACGCAGTATTTT CASSPLGGPDTQYF
TRBD2 TRBJ2-6 TRBV19 . TGTGCCAGTGGGGGGGACTTTAGTAGCTCTGGGGCCAACGTCCTGACTTTC CASGGDFSSSGANVLTF
. TRBJ1-3 TRBV11-3 . TGTGCCAGCAGCTCCTACCGGGTAAGCTCTGGAAACACCATATATTTT CASSSYRVSSGNTIYF
. TRBJ2-1 TRBV5-4 . TGTGCCAGCAGCTTAACTGATTACAATGAGCAGTTCTTC CASSLTDYNEQFF
. TRBJ2-7 TRBV20-1 . TGCAGTGCTAGTAGCGGTTTATACGAGCAGTACTTC CSASSGLYEQYF
TRBD2 TRBJ2-3 TRBV4-1 once TGCGCCAGCAGCCAAGCCCCACCCGGACTAGCGGGGGGAAGGGGTTTGGAAGATACGCAGTATTTT CASSQAPPGLAGGRGLEDTQYF
. TRBJ2-2 TRBV29-1 few TGCAGCGTGGGCCCGGGGAGTAGCACCGGGGAGCTGTTTTTT CSVGPGSSTGELFF
TRBD1 TRBJ1-6 TRBV5-1 . TGCGCCAGCAGCCCAGGACAGGGGGAGTCACCCCTCCACTTT CASSPGQGESPLHF
. TRBJ2-6 TRBV6-1 . TGTGCCAGCAGTGCAACAGGGGGGGACGGGGCCAACGTCCTGACTTTC CASSATGGDGANVLTF
. TRBJ1-1 TRBV19 . TGTGCCAGTAGTGTCCAGGGGAACACTGAAGCTTTCTTT CASSVQGNTEAFF
. TRBJ1-6 TRBV19 once TGTGCCAGTAACCCCGGAGTCGGAAGTTCACCCCTCCACTTT CASNPGVGSSPLHF
TRBD2 TRBJ2-2 TRBV27 . TGTGCCAGCAGGCCCCGGACTAGCGGCACCGGGGAGCTGTTTTTT CASRPRTSGTGELFF
. TRBJ1-2 TRBV30 . TGTGCCTGGAGTGTAACAGGGTATGGCTACACCTTC CAWSVTGYGYTF
. TRBJ2-7 TRBV2 . TGTGCCAGCATCGGACAGACCGAATATCCCCCCTACGAGCAGTACTTC CASIGQTEYPPYEQYF
. TRBJ1-2 TRBV29-1 few TGCAGCGTTGAAGCCCGTCGACAGAACTATGGCTACACCTTC CSVEARRQNYGYTF
. TRBJ2-7 TRBV2 few TGTGCCAGCAGGGGAGACAACTCCTACGAGCAGTACTTC CASRGDNSYEQYF
TRBD2 TRBJ2-5 TRBV5-1 few TGCGCCACCACCGCGCGTCCTAGCGGGGGGGAGTCGGAGACCCAGTACTTC CATTARPSGGESETQYF
. TRBJ2-3 TRBV5-3 . TGTGCCAGAACGCGGGACTGCGAAATTGATACGCAGTATTTT CARTRDCEIDTQYF
. TRBJ2-7 TRBV11-3 . TGTGCCAGCAGCTTCAAACCGGGGGGCGTGCTCTACGAGCAGTACTTC CASSFKPGGVLYEQYF
. TRBJ2-6 TRBV6-5 . TGTGCCGGCTCGGGCCCGGGGGGGGCCAACGTCCTGACTTTC CAGSGPGGANVLTF
TRBD1 TRBJ2-7 TRBV11-2 . TGTGCCAGCAGCCCCCGACAGGGACATACGTACGAGCAGTACTTC CASSPRQGHTYEQYF
TRBD1 TRBJ2-3 TRBV4-2 . TGTGCCAGCAGCCTTACCGGGACAGGAGCCACAGATACGCAGTATTTT CASSLTGTGATDTQYF
TRBD1 TRBJ2-7 TRBV6-4 . TGTGCCAGCAGTGACTTGATAGACAGGGTTTGGCCCCCTTGCTACGAGCAGTACTTC CASSDLIDRVWPPCYEQYF
TRBD2 TRBJ2-1 TRBV28 . TGTGCCAGCAGTCTCCTTAGCGGGAGGGGGGACAATGAGCAGTTCTTC CASSLLSGRGDNEQFF
TRBD2 TRBJ2-3 TRBV3-1/TRBV3-2 . TGTGCCAGCAGCCCGATTAGCGGGGGAGTCACAGATACGCAGTATTTT CASSPISGGVTDTQYF
. TRBJ2-1 TRBV7-2 . TGTGCCAGCAGCTCTGACCGAAATGAGGAGTTCTTC CASSSDRNEEFF
TRBD1 TRBJ2-7 TRBV5-6 . TGTGCCAGCAGCTTGGCGGGACAGGGCGAGCAGTACTTC CASSLAGQGEQYF
. TRBJ2-7 TRBV29-1 . TGCAGCGTTGAAGTGGCTTCCTACGAGCAGTACTTC CSVEVASYEQYF
TRBD1 TRBJ1-4 TRBV10-1 few TGCGCCAGCAGTGAGTCAAACAGGGGGCATGAAAAACTGTTTTTT CASSESNRGHEKLFF
. TRBJ2-7 TRBV18 . TGTGCCAGCTCACCAATTGCCAGGACAGCCCGGGAGCAGTACTTC CASSPIARTAREQYF
. TRBJ1-1 TRBV29-1 . TGCAGCGTTGCCGGAGTCCGACTGACGAACACTGAAGCTTTCTTT CSVAGVRLTNTEAFF
TRBD2 TRBJ2-1 TRBV10-3 . TGTGCCATCAGTGGCACTAGCGGGGGCTACAATGAGCAGTTCTTC CAISGTSGGYNEQFF
TRBD1 TRBJ1-4 TRBV7-9 . TGTGCCAGCAGCTTAGGGACAGGGAATGAAAAACTGTTTTTT CASSLGTGNEKLFF
. TRBJ2-5 TRBV18 . TGTGCCAGCTCACCATCAGGCCGGGAAGGGACCCAGTACTTC CASSPSGREGTQYF
. TRBJ2-7 TRBV20-1 . TGCAGTGCTAGTAGCGTACCGTCTCGAGGGGAGCAGTACTTC CSASSVPSRGEQYF
TRBD2 TRBJ2-7 TRBV3-1/TRBV3-2 . TGTGCCAGCAGCCGCAGCGGGGGGGCCAACGAGCAGTACTTC CASSRSGGANEQYF
TRBD1 TRBJ1-4 TRBV28 once TGTGCCAGCACCTTAGACAGGGAATCTAATGAAAAACTGTTTTTT CASTLDRESNEKLFF
. TRBJ1-6 TRBV12-3/TRBV12-4 . TGTGCCAGCAGTTTGTCGAATTCACCCCTCCACTTT CASSLSNSPLHF
. TRBJ2-3 TRBV29-1 . TGCAGCGTTCACCCTTCCGGGGCAGATACGCAGTATTTT CSVHPSGADTQYF
. TRBJ1-3 TRBV18 . TGTGCCAGCACAATGGGAGTAGGGAGGCTCGGTGCTGGAAACACCATATATTTT CASTMGVGRLGAGNTIYF
. TRBJ1-6 TRBV27 . TGTGCCAGCAGTTCCGGAAGGCGGGGTTCCAATTCACCCCTCCACTTT CASSSGRRGSNSPLHF
. TRBJ2-3 TRBV14 . TGTGCCAGCAGCCGTAGGCAGGACACAGATACGCAGTATTTT CASSRRQDTDTQYF
. TRBJ2-5 TRBV4-1 . TGCGCCAGCAGCCAGTTCGGAGGGGAGACCCAGTACTTC CASSQFGGETQYF
TRBD2 TRBJ2-7 TRBV7-9 . TGTGCCAGCAGCACGGGGACTAGCGGGAGAAACCACGAGCAGTACTTC CASSTGTSGRNHEQYF
TRBD2 TRBJ2-3 TRBV4-2 . TGTGCCAGCCTGAGAGGCCTAGCGGGGGGTCGGGATAGCACAGATACGCAGTATTTT CASLRGLAGGRDSTDTQYF
. TRBJ1-3 TRBV6-2/TRBV6-3 . TGTGCCAGCAGTCAGGACCGGGGGACTGGAAACACCATATATTTT CASSQDRGTGNTIYF
. TRBJ1-3 TRBV3-1/TRBV3-2 few TGTGCCAGCAGCCCCTCAGTTTTTACTCGGGGAACGAGTGGAAACACCATATATTTT CASSPSVFTRGTSGNTIYF
TRBD1 TRBJ2-1 TRBV12-3/TRBV12-4 . TGTGCCAGCAGTTTGTCTCAGGGGGCCAAGCAGTTCTTC CASSLSQGAKQFF
TRBD2 TRBJ2-5 TRBV6-2/TRBV6-3 . TGTGCCAGCAGTTCCCTAGCGGCCGGGGGAGAGACCCAGTACTTC CASSSLAAGGETQYF
TRBD1 TRBJ1-5 TRBV19 . TGTGCCAGTAGTATAATAAAGGACAGGGTGAGCAATCAGCCCCAGCATTTT CASSIIKDRVSNQPQHF
TRBD1 TRBJ2-7 TRBV10-3 . TGTGCCATCAGTGATGTGTCGGGACAGGGGGCCTACGAGCAGTACTTC CAISDVSGQGAYEQYF
TRBD1 TRBJ1-6 TRBV5-1 . TGCGCCAGCAGCGGCGGACAGGGGGATTCACCCCTCCACTTT CASSGGQGDSPLHF
TRBD1 TRBJ2-3 TRBV7-3 . TGTGCCAGCAGCCGGGGACAGCCGTTCACAGATACGCAGTATTTT CASSRGQPFTDTQYF
TRBD1 TRBJ2-7 TRBV11-2 . TGTGCCAGCAGCATGGACAGGACGGGATTCGAGCAGTACTTC CASSMDRTGFEQYF
TRBD1 TRBJ1-2 TRBV7-9 . TGTGCCAGCACCCAGAGTGGACAGGGGAACTATGGCTACACCTTC CASTQSGQGNYGYTF
. TRBJ1-2 TRBV18 . TGTGCCAGCTCACCATCAGGGCTTAACTATGGCTACACCTTC CASSPSGLNYGYTF
. TRBJ2-3 TRBV27 . TGTGCCAGCAGTTTACACCCCGGGGGCACAGATACGCAGTATTTT CASSLHPGGTDTQYF
TRBD1 TRBJ2-7 TRBV24-1 . TGTGCCACCAGTACGACAGGGTACGAGCAGTACTTC CATSTTGYEQYF
. TRBJ1-2 TRBV20-1 . TGCAGTGTTTCTCGGAACTATGGCTACACCTTC CSVSRNYGYTF